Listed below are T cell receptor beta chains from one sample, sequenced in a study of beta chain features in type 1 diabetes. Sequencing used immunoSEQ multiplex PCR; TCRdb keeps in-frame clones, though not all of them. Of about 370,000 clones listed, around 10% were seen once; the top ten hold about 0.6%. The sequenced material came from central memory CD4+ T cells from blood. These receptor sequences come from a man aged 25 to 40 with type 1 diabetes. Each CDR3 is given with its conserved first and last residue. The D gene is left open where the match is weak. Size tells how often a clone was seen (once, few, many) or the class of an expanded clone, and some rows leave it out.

DNA: TGTGCCACCATAAGCGGGGGTGTCACCGGGGAGCTGTTTTTT
CDR3: CATISGGVTGELFF
D: TRBD2
size: NA
length: 14
V: TRBV28
J: TRBJ2-2

DNA: TGCGCCAGCAGCCAAGCCCAGACAGGGACCTACGAGCAGTACTTC
CDR3: CASSQAQTGTYEQYF
D: TRBD1
size: NA
length: 15
V: TRBV4-1
J: TRBJ2-7

DNA: TGTGCCAGCAGTTTGAGGAGGGCCGACACTGAAGCTTTCTTT
CDR3: CASSLRRADTEAFF
D: NA
size: NA
length: 14
V: TRBV28
J: TRBJ1-1

DNA: TGTGCCAGCAGTGGGGCAGGGGAGAAGACCCAGTACTTC
CDR3: CASSGAGEKTQYF
D: NA
size: few
length: 13
V: TRBV6-5
J: TRBJ2-5

DNA: TGTGCCAGCAGCTCAGATTTGTGGGAGCAGTTCTTC
CDR3: CASSSDLWEQFF
D: NA
size: many
length: 12
V: TRBV11-3
J: TRBJ2-1

DNA: TGCGCCAGCAGCCCCCCGGGAACTAGCGCCCTCGAGCAGTACTTC
CDR3: CASSPPGTSALEQYF
D: TRBD2
size: few
length: 15
V: TRBV5-1
J: TRBJ2-7

DNA: TGTGCCAGCAGCTTACGTGGGACAGGGGTTGGCGAGCAGTACTTC
CDR3: CASSLRGTGVGEQYF
D: TRBD1
size: NA
length: 15
V: TRBV11-2
J: TRBJ2-7

DNA: TGTGCCAGCAGTCGTCTACCGTCTGGGGCCAACGTCCTGACTTTC
CDR3: CASSRLPSGANVLTF
D: NA
size: many
length: 15
V: TRBV6-4
J: TRBJ2-6

DNA: TGTGCCAGTAGTCTCAACCCCGGGACTAGCGGGAGAGATACGCAGTATTTT
CDR3: CASSLNPGTSGRDTQYF
D: TRBD2
size: NA
length: 17
V: TRBV19
J: TRBJ2-3

DNA: TGTGCCAGCAGCCAAGGTACAGGGGGTTCTAACTATGGCTACACCTTC
CDR3: CASSQGTGGSNYGYTF
D: TRBD1
size: NA
length: 16
V: TRBV4-2
J: TRBJ1-2

DNA: TGTGCCAGCAGCCGTAGCGGCTCCTACAATGAGCAGTTCTTC
CDR3: CASSRSGSYNEQFF
D: NA
size: NA
length: 14
V: TRBV7-2
J: TRBJ2-1

DNA: TGTGCCAGTAGTGTGGACAGCGTGAGCTCTGGGGCCAACGTCCTGACTTTC
CDR3: CASSVDSVSSGANVLTF
D: NA
size: many
length: 17
V: TRBV19
J: TRBJ2-6

DNA: TGTGCCACCAGCAGAGATTTTCAGCCCCAGCATTTT
CDR3: CATSRDFQPQHF
D: NA
size: NA
length: 12
V: TRBV15
J: TRBJ1-5

DNA: TGCAGCGTTGAAGGCGCACAGGGCTCCTACGAGCAGTACTTC
CDR3: CSVEGAQGSYEQYF
D: NA
size: few
length: 14
V: TRBV29-1
J: TRBJ2-7

DNA: TGTGCCAGCAGTGAAGGAGCTTTTTACGAGCAGTACTTC
CDR3: CASSEGAFYEQYF
D: NA
size: NA
length: 13
V: TRBV6-1
J: TRBJ2-7

DNA: TGTGCCATCAGTGACAAGGGGATGAACACTGAAGCTTTCTTT
CDR3: CAISDKGMNTEAFF
D: NA
size: few
length: 14
V: TRBV10-3
J: TRBJ1-1

DNA: TGTGCCAGCAGCTTGGCCGGGCCCGGCACCGGGGAGCTGTTTTTT
CDR3: CASSLAGPGTGELFF
D: NA
size: many
length: 15
V: TRBV5-6
J: TRBJ2-2

DNA: TGTGCCATCAGTGGGGGGGGTCCGGGACAGAGCACAGATACGCAGTATTTT
CDR3: CAISGGGPGQSTDTQYF
D: NA
size: few
length: 17
V: TRBV10-3
J: TRBJ2-3

DNA: TGTGCCAGCAGTAGGGGGCGCAATCACGAGCAGTACTTC
CDR3: CASSRGRNHEQYF
D: TRBD1
size: NA
length: 13
V: TRBV6-6
J: TRBJ2-7

DNA: TGTGCCAGCAGTTTATCGTGGAGGCCTAGCTACGAGCAGTACTTC
CDR3: CASSLSWRPSYEQYF
D: NA
size: NA
length: 15
V: TRBV27
J: TRBJ2-7

DNA: TGTGCCAGCAGTTTAGGTCCGGCGGGAGGGCCAAAGACCCAGTACTTC
CDR3: CASSLGPAGGPKTQYF
D: TRBD2
size: few
length: 16
V: TRBV28
J: TRBJ2-5